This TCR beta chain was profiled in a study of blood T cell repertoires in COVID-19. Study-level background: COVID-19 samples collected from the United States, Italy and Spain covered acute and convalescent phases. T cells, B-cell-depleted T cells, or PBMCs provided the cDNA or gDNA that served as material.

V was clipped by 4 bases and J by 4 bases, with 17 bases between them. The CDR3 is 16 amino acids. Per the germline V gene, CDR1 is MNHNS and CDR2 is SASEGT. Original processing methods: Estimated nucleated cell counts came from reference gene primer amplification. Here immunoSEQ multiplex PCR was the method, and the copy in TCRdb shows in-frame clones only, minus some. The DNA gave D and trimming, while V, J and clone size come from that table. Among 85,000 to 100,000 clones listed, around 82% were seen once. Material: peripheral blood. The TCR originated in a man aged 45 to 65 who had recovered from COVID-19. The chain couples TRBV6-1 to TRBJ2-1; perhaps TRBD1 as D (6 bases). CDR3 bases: TGTGCCAGCAGTGCAACAAACAGGGTAGGATACAATGAGCAGTTCTTC. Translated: CASSATNRVGYNEQFF.